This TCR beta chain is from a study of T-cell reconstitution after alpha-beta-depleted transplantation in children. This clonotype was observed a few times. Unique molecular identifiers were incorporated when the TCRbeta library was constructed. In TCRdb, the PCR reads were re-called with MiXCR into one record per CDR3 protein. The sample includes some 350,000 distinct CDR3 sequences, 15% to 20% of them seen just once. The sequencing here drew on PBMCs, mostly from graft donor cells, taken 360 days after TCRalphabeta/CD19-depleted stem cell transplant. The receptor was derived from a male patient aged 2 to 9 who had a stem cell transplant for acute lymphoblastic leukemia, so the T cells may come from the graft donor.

CDR3 loop: CASSTPGAHEQYF. As DNA, the CDR3 is TGTGCCAGCAGCACGCCGGGGGCCCACGAGCAGTACTTC. This sequence joins TRBV7-8 and TRBJ2-7; D possibly uses TRBD1 or TRBD2 (6 bases each). Trimming took 5 bases from V and 5 from J, leaving 13 bases between them. This CDR3 contains 13 residues. The V gene's germline CDR1 is SGHVS and CDR2 FQNEAQ.